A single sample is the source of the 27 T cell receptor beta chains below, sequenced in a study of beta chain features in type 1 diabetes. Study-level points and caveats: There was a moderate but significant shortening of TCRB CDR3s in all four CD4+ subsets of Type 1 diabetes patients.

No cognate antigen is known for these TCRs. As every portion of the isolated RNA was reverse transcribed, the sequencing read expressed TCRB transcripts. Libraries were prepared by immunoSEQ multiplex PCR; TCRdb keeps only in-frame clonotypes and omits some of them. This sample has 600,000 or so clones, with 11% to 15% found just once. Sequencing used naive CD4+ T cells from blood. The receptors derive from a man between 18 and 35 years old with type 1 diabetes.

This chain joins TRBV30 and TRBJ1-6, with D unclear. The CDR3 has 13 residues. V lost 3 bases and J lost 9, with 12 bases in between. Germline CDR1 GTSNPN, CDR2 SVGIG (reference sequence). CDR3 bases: TGTGCCTGGAGCGCCCTGGGCAGTTCACCCCTCCACTTT. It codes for CAWSALGSSPLHF.

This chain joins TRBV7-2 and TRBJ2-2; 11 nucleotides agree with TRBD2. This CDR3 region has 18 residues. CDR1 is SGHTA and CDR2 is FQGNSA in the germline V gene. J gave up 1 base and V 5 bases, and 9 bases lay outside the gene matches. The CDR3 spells CASSPRLAGGLNTGELFF. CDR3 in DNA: TGTGCCAGCAGCCCCCGGCTAGCGGGGGGACTGAACACCGGGGAGCTGTTTTTT.

The CDR3 nucleotides read TGTGCCAGCAGCCGCGGGGGGCCGGCGGATACGCAGTATTTT. Amino acids: CASSRGGPADTQYF. The J gene is TRBJ2-3, the V gene TRBV7-2; 8 bases are a match to TRBD2. The trim removed 5 bases at V and 6 bases at J, leaving 7 bases unmatched. There are 14 residues in the CDR3. Germline assignment: CDR1 SGHTA and CDR2 FQGNSA.

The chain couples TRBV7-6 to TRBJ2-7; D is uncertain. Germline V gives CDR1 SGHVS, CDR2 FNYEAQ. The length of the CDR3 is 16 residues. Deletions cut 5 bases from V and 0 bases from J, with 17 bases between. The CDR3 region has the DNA TGTGCCAGCAGCAGAGACCCGGACGCTAGCTCCTACGAGCAGTACTTC. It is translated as CASSRDPDASSYEQYF. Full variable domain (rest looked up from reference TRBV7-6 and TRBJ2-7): GAGVSQSPRYKVTKRGQDVALRCDPISGHVSLYWYRQALGQGPEFLTYFNYEAQQDKSGLPNDRFSAERPEGSISTLTIQRTEQRDSAMYRCASSRDPDASSYEQYFGPGTRLTVT.

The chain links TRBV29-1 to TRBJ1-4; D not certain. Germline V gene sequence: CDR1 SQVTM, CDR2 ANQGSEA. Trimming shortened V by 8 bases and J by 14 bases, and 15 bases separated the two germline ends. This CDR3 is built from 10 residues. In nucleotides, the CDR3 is TGCAGCATCCGGTTAGGTCAGCTGTTTTTT. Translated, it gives CSIRLGQLFF.

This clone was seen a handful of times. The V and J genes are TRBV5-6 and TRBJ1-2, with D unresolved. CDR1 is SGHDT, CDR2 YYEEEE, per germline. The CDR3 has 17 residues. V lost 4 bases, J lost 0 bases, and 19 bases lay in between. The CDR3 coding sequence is TGTGCCAGCAGCCCCGGAAGCGGCAGAGCAGCTAACTATGGCTACACCTTC. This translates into CASSPGSGRAANYGYTF.

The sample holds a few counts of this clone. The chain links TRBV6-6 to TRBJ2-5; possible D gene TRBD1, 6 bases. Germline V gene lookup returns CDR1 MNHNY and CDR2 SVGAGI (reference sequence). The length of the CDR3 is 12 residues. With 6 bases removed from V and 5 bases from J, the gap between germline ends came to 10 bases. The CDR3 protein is CASSAQGETQYF. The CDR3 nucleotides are TGTGCCAGCAGCGCACAGGGCGAGACCCAGTACTTC.

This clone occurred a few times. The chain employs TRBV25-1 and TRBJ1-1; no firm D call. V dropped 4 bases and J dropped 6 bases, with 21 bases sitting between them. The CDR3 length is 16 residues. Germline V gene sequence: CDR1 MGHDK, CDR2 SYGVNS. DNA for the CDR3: TGTGCCAGCAGTGCATTTGAGAACGGCCGAGGCGCTGAAGCTTTCTTT. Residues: CASSAFENGRGAEAFF. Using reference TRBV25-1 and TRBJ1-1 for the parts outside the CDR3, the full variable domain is EADIYQTPRYLVIGTGKKITLECSQTMGHDKMYWYQQDPGMELHLIHYSYGVNSTEKGDLSSESTVSRIRTEHFPLTLESARPSHTSQYLCASSAFENGRGAEAFFGQGTRLTVV.

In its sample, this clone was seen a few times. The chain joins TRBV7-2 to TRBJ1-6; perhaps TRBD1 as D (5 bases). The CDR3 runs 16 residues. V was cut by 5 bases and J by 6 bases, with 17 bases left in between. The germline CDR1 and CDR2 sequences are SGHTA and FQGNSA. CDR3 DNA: TGTGCCAGCAGCGGCTGGCGGGGCACCTTTAATTCACCCCTCCACTTT. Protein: CASSGWRGTFNSPLHF.

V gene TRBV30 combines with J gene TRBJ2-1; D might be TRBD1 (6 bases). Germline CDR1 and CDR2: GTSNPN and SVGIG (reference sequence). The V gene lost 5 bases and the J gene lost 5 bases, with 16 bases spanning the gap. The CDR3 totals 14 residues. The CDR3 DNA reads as TGTGCCTGGGCACGGGACATTGAAAACAATGAGCAGTTCTTC. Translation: CAWARDIENNEQFF.

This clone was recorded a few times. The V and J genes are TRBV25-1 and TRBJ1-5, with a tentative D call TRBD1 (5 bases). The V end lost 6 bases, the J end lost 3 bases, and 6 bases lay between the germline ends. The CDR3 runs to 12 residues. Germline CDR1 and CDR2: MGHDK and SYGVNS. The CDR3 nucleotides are TGTGCCAGCAGGGGGGACAATCAGCCCCAGCATTTT. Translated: CASRGDNQPQHF.

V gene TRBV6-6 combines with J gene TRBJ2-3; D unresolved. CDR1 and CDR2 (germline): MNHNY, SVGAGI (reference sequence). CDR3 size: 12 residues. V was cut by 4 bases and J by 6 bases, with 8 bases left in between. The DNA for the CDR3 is TGTGCCAGCAGTTCCACAGCCGATACGCAGTATTTT. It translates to CASSSTADTQYF.

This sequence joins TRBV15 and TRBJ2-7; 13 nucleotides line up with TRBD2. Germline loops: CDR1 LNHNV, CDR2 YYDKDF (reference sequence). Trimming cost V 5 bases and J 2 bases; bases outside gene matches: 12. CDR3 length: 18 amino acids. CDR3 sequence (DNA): TGTGCCACCAGCTTACGACTAGCGGGGGGCCCGGACCCCTACGAGCAGTACTTC. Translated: CATSLRLAGGPDPYEQYF. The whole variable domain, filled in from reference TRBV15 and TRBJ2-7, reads DAMVIQNPRYQVTQFGKPVTLSCSQTLNHNVMYWYQQKSSQAPKLLFHYYDKDFNNEADTPDNFQSRRPNTSFCFLDIRSPGLGDTAMYLCATSLRLAGGPDPYEQYFGPGTRLTVT.

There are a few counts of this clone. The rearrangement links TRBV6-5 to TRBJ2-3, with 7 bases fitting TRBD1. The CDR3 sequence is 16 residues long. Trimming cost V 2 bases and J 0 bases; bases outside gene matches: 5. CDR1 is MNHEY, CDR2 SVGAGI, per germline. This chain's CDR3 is CASSYAGQVSTDTQYF. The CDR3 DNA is TGTGCCAGCAGTTACGCTGGACAGGTTAGCACAGATACGCAGTATTTT.

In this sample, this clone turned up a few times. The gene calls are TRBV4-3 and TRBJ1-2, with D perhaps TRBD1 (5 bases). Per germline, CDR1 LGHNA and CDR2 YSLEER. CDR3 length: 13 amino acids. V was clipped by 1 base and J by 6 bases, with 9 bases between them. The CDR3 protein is CASSQVSRDGYTF. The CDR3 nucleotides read TGCGCCAGCAGCCAAGTTTCCAGGGATGGCTACACCTTC.

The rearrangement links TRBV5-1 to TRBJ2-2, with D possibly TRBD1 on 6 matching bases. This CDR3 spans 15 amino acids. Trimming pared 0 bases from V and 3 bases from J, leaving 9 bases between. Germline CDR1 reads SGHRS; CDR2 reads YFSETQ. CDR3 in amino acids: CASSLANRDTGELFF. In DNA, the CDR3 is TGCGCCAGCAGCTTGGCCAACAGGGACACCGGGGAGCTGTTTTTT.

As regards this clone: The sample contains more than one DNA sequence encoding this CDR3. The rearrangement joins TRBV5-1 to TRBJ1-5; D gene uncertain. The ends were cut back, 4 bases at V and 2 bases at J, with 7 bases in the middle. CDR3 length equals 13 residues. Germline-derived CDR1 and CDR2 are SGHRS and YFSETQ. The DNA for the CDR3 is TGCGCCAGCAGCCTGGACGGCAATCAGCCCCAGCATTTT. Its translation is CASSLDGNQPQHF. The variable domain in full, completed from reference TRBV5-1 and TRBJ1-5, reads KAGVTQTPRYLIKTRGQQVTLSCSPISGHRSVSWYQQTPGQGLQFLFEYFSETQRNKGNFPGRFSGRQFSNSRSEMNVSTLELGDSALYLCASSLDGNQPQHFGDGTRLSIL.

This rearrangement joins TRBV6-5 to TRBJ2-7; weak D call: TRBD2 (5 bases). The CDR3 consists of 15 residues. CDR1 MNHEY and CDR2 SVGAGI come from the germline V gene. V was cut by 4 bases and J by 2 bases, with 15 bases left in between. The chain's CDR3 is CASSSRPGSAYEQYF. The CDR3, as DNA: TGTGCCAGCAGTTCCCGCCCGGGGTCGGCCTACGAGCAGTACTTC.

The CDR3 region is CASSQAVGDTEAFF. The CDR3 nucleotides are TGTGCCAGCAGCCAAGCCGTAGGGGACACTGAAGCTTTCTTT. The rearrangement uses TRBV14 and TRBJ1-1; D possibly corresponds to TRBD1 (5 bases). The V end was cut by 1 base, the J end by 3 bases, with 9 bases between. There are 14 residues in the CDR3. Germline V gives CDR1 SGHDN, CDR2 FVKESK.

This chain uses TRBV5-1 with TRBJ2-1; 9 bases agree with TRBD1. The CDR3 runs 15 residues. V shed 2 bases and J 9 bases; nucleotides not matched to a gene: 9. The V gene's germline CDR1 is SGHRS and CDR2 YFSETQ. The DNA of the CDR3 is TGCGCCAGCAGCTTTAGTTTACAGGGGGCTGGTGAGCAGTTCTTC. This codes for CASSFSLQGAGEQFF.

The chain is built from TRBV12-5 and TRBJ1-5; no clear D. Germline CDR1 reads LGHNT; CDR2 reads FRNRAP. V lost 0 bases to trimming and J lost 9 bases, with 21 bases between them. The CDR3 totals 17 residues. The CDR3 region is CASGLVLNSSGSRPQHF. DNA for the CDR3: TGTGCTAGTGGTTTGGTATTAAACAGCTCCGGGTCCAGGCCCCAGCATTTT.

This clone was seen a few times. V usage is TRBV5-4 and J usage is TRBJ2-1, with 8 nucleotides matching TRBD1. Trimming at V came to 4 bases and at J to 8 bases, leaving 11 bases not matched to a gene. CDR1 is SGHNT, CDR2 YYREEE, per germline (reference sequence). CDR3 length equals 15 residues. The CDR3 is CASSLQGQAGDEQFF. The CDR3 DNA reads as TGTGCCAGCAGCCTCCAGGGACAGGCCGGAGATGAGCAGTTCTTC.

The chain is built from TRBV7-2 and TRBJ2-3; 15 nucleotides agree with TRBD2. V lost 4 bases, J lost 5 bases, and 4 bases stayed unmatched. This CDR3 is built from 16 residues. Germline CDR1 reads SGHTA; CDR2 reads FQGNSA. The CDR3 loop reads CASSSGLAGGQDTQYF. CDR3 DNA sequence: TGTGCCAGCAGCTCTGGACTAGCGGGAGGGCAAGATACGCAGTATTTT. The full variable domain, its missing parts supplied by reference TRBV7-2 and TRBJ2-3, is GAGVSQSPSNKVTEKGKDVELRCDPISGHTALYWYRQSLGQGLEFLIYFQGNSAPDKSGLPSDRFSAERTGGSVSTLTIQRTQQEDSAVYLCASSSGLAGGQDTQYFGPGTRLTVL.

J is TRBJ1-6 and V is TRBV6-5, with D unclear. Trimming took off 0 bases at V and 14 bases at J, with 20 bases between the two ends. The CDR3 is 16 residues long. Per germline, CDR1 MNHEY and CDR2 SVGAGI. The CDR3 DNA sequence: TGTGCCAGCAGTTACTCGCCGATCGGGGTTCTTGGGGCCCTCCACTTT. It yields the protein CASSYSPIGVLGALHF.

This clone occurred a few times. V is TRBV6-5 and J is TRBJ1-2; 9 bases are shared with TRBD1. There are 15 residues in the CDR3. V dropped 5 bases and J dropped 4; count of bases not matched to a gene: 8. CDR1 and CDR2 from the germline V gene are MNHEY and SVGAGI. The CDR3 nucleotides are TGTGCCAGCAGTCCCGGGACAGGGACCTCCTATGGCTACACCTTC. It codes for CASSPGTGTSYGYTF.

CDR3: CASSTYRGRTYNEQFF. In DNA, the CDR3 is TGTGCCAGCAGCACCTACAGGGGCCGGACCTACAATGAGCAGTTCTTC. The rearrangement links TRBV7-9 to TRBJ2-1; 7 bases line up with TRBD1. V shed 5 bases, J shed 2 bases, and the junction held 9 bases outside the gene matches. Germline V CDR1 and CDR2: SEHNR, FQNEAQ (reference sequence). The CDR3 consists of 16 residues.

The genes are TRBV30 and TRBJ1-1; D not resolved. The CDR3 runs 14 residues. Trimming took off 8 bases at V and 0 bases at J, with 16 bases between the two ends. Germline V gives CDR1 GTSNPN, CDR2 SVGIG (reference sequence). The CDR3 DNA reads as TGTGCCGCCCGGGCCTACCACTTGAACACTGAAGCTTTCTTT. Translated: CAARAYHLNTEAFF.